What follows are 14 T cell receptor beta chains derived from one specimen sequenced in a study of Ad26.COV2.S vaccination and SARS-CoV-2 variants. This table comes from immunoSEQ multiplex PCR, and its TCRdb copy is limited to in-frame clones, with some not included. The data contain 300,000 to 400,000 clones, about 91% of them singletons. The sequences come from peripheral blood, collected after recovery from COVID-19. Receptors originate from a human donor who had recovered from COVID-19.

The gene calls are TRBV5-1 and TRBJ1-1; TRBD1 aligns across 7 bases. The germline CDR1 and CDR2 sequences are SGHRS and YFSETQ. The CDR3 has 17 amino acids. After removal of 0 bases from V and 3 bases from J, the junction contained 11 bases not matched to a gene. CDR3 DNA: TGCGCCAGCAGCTTGGATTGGGCCGGGACAGCTTACACTGAAGCTTTCTTT. It encodes CASSLDWAGTAYTEAFF. Full variable domain (remainder filled in from reference TRBV5-1 and TRBJ1-1): KAGVTQTPRYLIKTRGQQVTLSCSPISGHRSVSWYQQTPGQGLQFLFEYFSETQRNKGNFPGRFSGRQFSNSRSEMNVSTLELGDSALYLCASSLDWAGTAYTEAFFGQGTRLTVV.

V gene TRBV4-3 combines with J gene TRBJ1-2, with 8 bases lining up with TRBD1. The CDR3 runs 14 residues. After removal of 3 bases from V and 3 bases from J, the junction contained 3 bases not matched to a gene. Germline CDR1 LGHNA, CDR2 YSLEER. CDR3 sequence: CASSHGQGDYGYTF. DNA for the CDR3: TGCGCCAGCAGCCACGGACAGGGTGACTATGGCTACACCTTC.

The chain recombines TRBV2 with TRBJ1-2; 7 nucleotides align to TRBD1. Germline lookup yields CDR1 SNHLY and CDR2 FYNNEI. The CDR3 consists of 14 residues. V shed 3 bases and J 4 bases; nucleotides not matched to a gene: 5. In nucleotides, the CDR3 is TGTGCCAGCAGTGAGGGACAGAGCCGCTATGGCTACACCTTC. Translating gives CASSEGQSRYGYTF.

The rearrangement uses TRBV6-6 and TRBJ2-7; D unclear. V was pared by 10 bases and J by 6 bases, with 13 bases between. The CDR3 is 11 amino acids. The V gene's germline CDR1 is MNHNY and CDR2 SVGAGI (reference sequence). The CDR3 DNA follows: TGTGCCACCTTGCGTTCCCGCGAGCAGTACTTC. As protein: CATLRSREQYF.

The rearrangement uses TRBV7-9 and TRBJ2-3; no clear D gene. Germline V gene sequence: CDR1 SEHNR, CDR2 FQNEAQ (reference sequence). The V gene lost 3 bases and the J gene lost 2 bases, with 24 bases spanning the gap. CDR3 length: 19 residues. CDR3 bases: TGTGCCAGCAGCTTCCAAGCACGAGGACGCAACCGCATCACAGATACGCAGTATTTT. It specifies CASSFQARGRNRITDTQYF.

V usage is TRBV29-1 and J usage is TRBJ2-3; 9 bases fit TRBD2. The ends lost 1 base at V and 4 bases at J; junction bases unmatched: 6. Germline loops: CDR1 SQVTM, CDR2 ANQGSEA. The CDR3 runs 15 residues. The CDR3 DNA reads TGCAGCGTTGAAGGTAGCGGGGGACGGGCAGATACGCAGTATTTT. Protein sequence: CSVEGSGGRADTQYF.

The CDR3 is CASSSGYTF. CDR3 DNA: TGTGCCAGCAGTTCTGGCTACACCTTC. The chain couples TRBV27 to TRBJ1-2; D call uncertain. Between the trimmed V and J ends, which lost 4 bases and 7 bases, there was a span of 1 base. Germline V gene lookup returns CDR1 MNHEY and CDR2 SMNVEV (reference sequence). This CDR3 is built from 9 residues.

Only one count was recorded for this clone. The chain is built from TRBV7-9 and TRBJ1-6; D remains unclear. The CDR3 extends over 14 amino acids. Between the trimmed V and J ends, which lost 5 bases and 4 bases, there was a span of 9 bases. Germline CDR1 and CDR2: SEHNR and FQNEAQ (reference sequence). CDR3 sequence reads: CASSKEGYNSPLHF. The CDR3 DNA sequence: TGTGCCAGCAGCAAGGAGGGATATAATTCACCCCTCCACTTT.

The chain is built from TRBV23-1 and TRBJ1-2; D gene ambiguous. TRBV23-1 is an ORF; its function is uncertain. Trimming stripped 3 bases from V and 5 bases from J, with 16 bases between. This CDR3 is built from 15 residues. The CDR3 sequence is CASSHSCPLGYGYTF. CDR3 bases: TGCGCCAGCAGTCATTCTTGCCCCCTGGGGTATGGCTACACCTTC.

CDR3 DNA sequence: TGTGCCAGCAGTGAGTTGGGCAGGGCTGAAGCTTTCTTT. It is translated as CASSELGRAEAFF. The chain couples TRBV25-1 to TRBJ1-1; D may be TRBD1 (5 bases). The V end was cut by 3 bases, the J end by 6 bases, with 11 bases between. In germline, CDR1 is MGHDK, CDR2 SYGVNS. The CDR3 extends over 13 amino acids. Full variable domain (remainder filled in from reference TRBV25-1 and TRBJ1-1): EADIYQTPRYLVIGTGKKITLECSQTMGHDKMYWYQQDPGMELHLIHYSYGVNSTEKGDLSSESTVSRIRTEHFPLTLESARPSHTSQYLCASSELGRAEAFFGQGTRLTVV.

The chain is built from TRBV18 and TRBJ1-1, with TRBD1 matching over 7 bases. Per germline, CDR1 KGHSH and CDR2 LQKENI. V shed 3 bases and J 0 bases; nucleotides not matched to a gene: 7. The CDR3 is 16 residues long. The CDR3 spells CASSPLLQGMNTEAFF. The CDR3 DNA reads as TGTGCCAGCTCACCCCTCCTACAGGGGATGAACACTGAAGCTTTCTTT.

The V gene is TRBV27, the J gene TRBJ2-7, with D perhaps matching TRBD1 (5 bases). CDR1 is MNHEY and CDR2 is SMNVEV in the germline V gene (reference sequence). This CDR3 contains 16 residues. V was shortened by 4 bases and J by 6 bases, with 22 bases between the two germline ends. DNA of the CDR3: TGTGCCAGCAGTTCCCTCCCAGCAGGGCGCGGCCCCGAGCAGTACTTC. Residues: CASSSLPAGRGPEQYF.

The V and J genes are TRBV18 and TRBJ2-5; possibly TRBD2 for D (5 bases). This CDR3 contains 16 residues. Germline CDR1 and CDR2: KGHSH and LQKENI. V was trimmed by 6 bases and J by 4 bases, leaving 21 bases between them. The CDR3 DNA follows: TGTGCCAGCTCGCCGAGTAGACGGGGAGTAGGAGAGACCCAGTACTTC. It encodes CASSPSRRGVGETQYF.

The rearrangement uses TRBV12-3 or TRBV12-4 and TRBJ1-5; D might be TRBD1 (5 bases). V was pared by 1 base and J by 5 bases, with 6 bases between. This CDR3 has 13 amino acids. Here the CDR3 reads CASSLGGDQPQHF. CDR3 nucleotide sequence: TGTGCCAGCAGTTTAGGAGGGGATCAGCCCCAGCATTTT.